This TCR beta chain was documented in a study of blood T cells in healthy people across ages. This clonotype came up a few times. Its target is not known. Findings and limits, study-wide: The study found TCR beta diversity correlated strongly with naive T cell percentage. Observed TCR beta diversity per million T cells went down as age went up. This fall followed a roughly linear course with age.

There were healthy Caucasian individuals from Russia, aged roughly 6 to 100, serving as donors. Primed by a sample-barcoded 5' primer and a J-beta primer mix, a second PCR proceeded for about 6 to 12 cycles. TCRdb reprocessed the 5' RACE reads via MiXCR and lists one record per CDR3 protein. The sample consists of around 990,000 distinct CDR3 sequences, roughly two fifths of them appearing once. This CDR3 contains 14 residues. V gave up 5 bases and J gave up 3 bases, with 10 bases separating them. Per germline, CDR1 MDHEN and CDR2 SYDVKM. This clonotype originated in a man aged 18 to 29 in good health. The sample taken for sequencing was blood. The chain carries TRBV28 and TRBJ2-2; D may be TRBD2 (5 bases). CDR3 sequence: CASSPSWDTGELFF. The CDR3 DNA is TGTGCCAGCAGTCCTAGCTGGGACACCGGGGAGCTGTTTTTT.